This T cell receptor beta chain came from a study of T cells in Graves' hyperthyroidism and ophthalmopathy. Points from the study as a whole: Median prediction lead before ophthalmopathy onset was around 6.9 months with the model. Also found in blood were most expanded thyroid clonotypes above 0.001. Stable hyperthyroidism was told apart from ophthalmopathy by a model built on 13 V-J features.

It was 8 to 10 ml of fresh peripheral blood that supplied the PBMCs. Between the trimmed V and J ends, which lost 6 bases and 1 base, there was a span of 10 bases. Germline values: CDR1 SGHAT, CDR2 FQNNGV. CDR3 length equals 13 residues. On this clonotype: Antigen specificity is unknown.

Amplification of TCR beta CDR3 regions was performed using RNA transcripts as template. First-round RT-PCR targeting the TCR CDR3 was performed with the HTBI primer set. TCRdb ran MiXCR on the multiplex PCR reads and lists one entry per CDR3 protein. The data hold 450,000 to 550,000 distinct CDR3 sequences, with roughly a quarter observed a single time. The sequenced sample was blood. The chain links TRBV11-2 to TRBJ2-7; D unclear. The clonotype originates from a woman aged 25-40 years with Graves' ophthalmopathy. The DNA for the CDR3 is TGTGCCAGCAGGTATAGGTCATCCTACGAGCAGTACTTC. This sequence encodes CASRYRSSYEQYF.